This T cell receptor beta chain emerged from a study of T cell repertoires in cytomegalovirus infection. Study findings and constraints: Clonotype analysis showed dominance of the ex vivo response by HLA-C-restricted CMV-specific TCR beta clonotypes.

Each CDR3 protein gets one entry after TCRdb re-called the reads with MiXCR. The sample has about 400,000 distinct CDR3 sequences, 15% to 20% seen once. This clonotype was seen many times. The target antigen is unknown. V shed 6 bases and J shed 4 bases, with 16 bases lying between them. The CDR3 runs 14 residues. Germline V gene sequence: CDR1 LNHDA, CDR2 SQIVND (reference sequence). The sequence was obtained from a human donor in good health (CMV status not recorded). Some clones in this sample may be carry-over from other donors' samples. The chain couples TRBV19 to TRBJ2-7, with D maybe TRBD2 (6 bases). The sequenced sample consisted of PBMCs. CDR3 amino acids: CASRRREASYEQYF. For the CDR3, the DNA is TGTGCCAGTAGGCGCAGGGAGGCTTCGTACGAGCAGTACTTC.